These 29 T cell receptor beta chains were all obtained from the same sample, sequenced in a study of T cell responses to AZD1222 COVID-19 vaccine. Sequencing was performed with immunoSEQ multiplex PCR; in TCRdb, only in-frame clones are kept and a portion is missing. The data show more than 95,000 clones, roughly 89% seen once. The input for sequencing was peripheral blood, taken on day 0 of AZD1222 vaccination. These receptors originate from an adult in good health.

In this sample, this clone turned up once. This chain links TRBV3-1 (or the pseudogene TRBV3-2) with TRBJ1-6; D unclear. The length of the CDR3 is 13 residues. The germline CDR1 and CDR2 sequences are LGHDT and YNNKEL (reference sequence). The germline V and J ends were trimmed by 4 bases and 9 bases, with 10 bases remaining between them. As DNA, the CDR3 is TGTGCCAGCAGCCGGGAAGGGAGTTCACCCCTCCACTTT. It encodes CASSREGSSPLHF.

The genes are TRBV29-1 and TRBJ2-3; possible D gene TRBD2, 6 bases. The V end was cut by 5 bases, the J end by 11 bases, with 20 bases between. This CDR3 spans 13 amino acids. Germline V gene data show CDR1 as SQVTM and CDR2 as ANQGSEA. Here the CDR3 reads CSVFTPRDGGQYF. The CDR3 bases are TGCAGCGTTTTTACTCCCCGGGACGGGGGGCAGTATTTT.

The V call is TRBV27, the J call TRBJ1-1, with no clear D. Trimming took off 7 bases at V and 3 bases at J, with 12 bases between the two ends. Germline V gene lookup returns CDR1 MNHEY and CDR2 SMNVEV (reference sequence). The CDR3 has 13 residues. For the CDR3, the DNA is TGTGCCAGCAAAGAACAGCAGTACACTGAAGCTTTCTTT. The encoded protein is CASKEQQYTEAFF.

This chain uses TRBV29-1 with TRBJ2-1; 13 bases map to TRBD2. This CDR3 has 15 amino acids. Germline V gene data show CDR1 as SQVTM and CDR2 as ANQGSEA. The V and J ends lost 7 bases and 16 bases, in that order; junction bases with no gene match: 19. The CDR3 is CSGSYVGTSGMAIFF. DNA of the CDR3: TGCAGCGGATCGTACGTCGGGACTAGCGGGATGGCCATATTCTTC.

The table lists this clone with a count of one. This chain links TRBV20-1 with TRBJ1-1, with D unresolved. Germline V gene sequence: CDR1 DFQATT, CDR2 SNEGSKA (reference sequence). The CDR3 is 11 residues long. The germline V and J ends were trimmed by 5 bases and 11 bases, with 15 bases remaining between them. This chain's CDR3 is CSASSSALAFF. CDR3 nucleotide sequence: TGCAGTGCTTCTAGTTCGGCCCTGGCTTTCTTT.

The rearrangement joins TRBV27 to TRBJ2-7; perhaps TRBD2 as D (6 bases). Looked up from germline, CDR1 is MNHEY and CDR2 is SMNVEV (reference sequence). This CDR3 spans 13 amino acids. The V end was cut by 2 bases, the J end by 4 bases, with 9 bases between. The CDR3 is CASSLRLGYEQYF. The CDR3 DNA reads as TGTGCCAGCAGTTTACGACTAGGTTACGAGCAGTACTTC.

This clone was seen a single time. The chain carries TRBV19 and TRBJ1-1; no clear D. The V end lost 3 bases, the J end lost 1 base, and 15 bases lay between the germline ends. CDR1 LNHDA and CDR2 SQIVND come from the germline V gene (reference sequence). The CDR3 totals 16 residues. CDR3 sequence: CASSIHIASRNTEAFF. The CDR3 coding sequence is TGTGCCAGTAGTATTCATATCGCCTCAAGGAACACTGAAGCTTTCTTT.

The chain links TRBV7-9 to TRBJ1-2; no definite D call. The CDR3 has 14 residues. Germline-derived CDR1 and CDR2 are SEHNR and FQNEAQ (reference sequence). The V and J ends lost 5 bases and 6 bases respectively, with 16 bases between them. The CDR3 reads CASSRNQESHGYTF. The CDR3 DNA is TGTGCCAGCAGCCGTAACCAGGAATCCCATGGCTACACCTTC.

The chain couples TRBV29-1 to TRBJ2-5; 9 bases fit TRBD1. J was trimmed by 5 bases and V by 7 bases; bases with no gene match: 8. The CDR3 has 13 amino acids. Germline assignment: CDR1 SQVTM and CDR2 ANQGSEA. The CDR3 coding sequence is TGCAGCGGCCGGACAGGGGAGGCGGAGACCCAGTACTTC. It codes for CSGRTGEAETQYF.

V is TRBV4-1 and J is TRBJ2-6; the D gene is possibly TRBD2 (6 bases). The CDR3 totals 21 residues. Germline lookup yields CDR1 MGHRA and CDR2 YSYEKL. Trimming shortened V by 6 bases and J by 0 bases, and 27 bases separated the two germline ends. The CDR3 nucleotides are TGCGCCAGCAGTTCAAGTGAGTCGGGTAGCGGACACTCCTCTGGGGCCAACGTCCTGACTTTC. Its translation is CASSSSESGSGHSSGANVLTF.

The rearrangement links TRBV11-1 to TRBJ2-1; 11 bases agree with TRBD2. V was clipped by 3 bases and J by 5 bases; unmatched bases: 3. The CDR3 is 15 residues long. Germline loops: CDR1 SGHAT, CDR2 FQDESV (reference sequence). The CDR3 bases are TGTGCCAGCAGCTTCGGACTAGCGGGCCACAATGAGCAGTTCTTC. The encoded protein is CASSFGLAGHNEQFF.

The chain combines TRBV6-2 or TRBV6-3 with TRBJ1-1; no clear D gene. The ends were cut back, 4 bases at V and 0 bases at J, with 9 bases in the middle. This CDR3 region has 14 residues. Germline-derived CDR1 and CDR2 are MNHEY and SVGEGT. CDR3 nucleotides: TGTGCCAGCAGTTGGATGGCCATGAACACTGAAGCTTTCTTT. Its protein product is CASSWMAMNTEAFF.

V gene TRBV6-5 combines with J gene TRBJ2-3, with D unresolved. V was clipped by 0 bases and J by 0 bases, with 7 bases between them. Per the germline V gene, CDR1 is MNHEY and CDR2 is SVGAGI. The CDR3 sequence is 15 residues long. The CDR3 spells CASSYSGSSTDTQYF. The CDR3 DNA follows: TGTGCCAGCAGTTACTCGGGGTCTAGCACAGATACGCAGTATTTT.

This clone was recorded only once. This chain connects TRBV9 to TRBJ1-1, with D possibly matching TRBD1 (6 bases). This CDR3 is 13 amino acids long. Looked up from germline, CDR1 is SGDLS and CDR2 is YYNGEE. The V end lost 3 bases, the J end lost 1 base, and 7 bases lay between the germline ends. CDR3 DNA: TGTGCCAGCAGCGGGGGGGCGAACACTGAAGCTTTCTTT. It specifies CASSGGANTEAFF.

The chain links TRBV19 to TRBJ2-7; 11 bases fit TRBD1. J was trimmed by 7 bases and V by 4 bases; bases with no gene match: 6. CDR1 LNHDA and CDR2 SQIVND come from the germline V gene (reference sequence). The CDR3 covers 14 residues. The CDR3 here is CASSTGQGAREQYF. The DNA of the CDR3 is TGTGCCAGTAGTACAGGACAGGGGGCTAGAGAGCAGTACTTC. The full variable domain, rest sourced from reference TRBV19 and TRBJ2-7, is DGGITQSPKYLFRKEGQNVTLSCEQNLNHDAMYWYRQDPGQGLRLIYYSQIVNDFQKGDIAEGYSVSREKKESFPLTVTSAQKNPTAFYLCASSTGQGAREQYFGPGTRLTVT.

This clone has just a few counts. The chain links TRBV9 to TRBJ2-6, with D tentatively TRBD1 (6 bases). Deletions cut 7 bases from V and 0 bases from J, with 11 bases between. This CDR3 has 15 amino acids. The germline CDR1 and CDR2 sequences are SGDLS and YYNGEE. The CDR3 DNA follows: TGTGCCAGCGTAGGACAGCCCTCTGGGGCCAACGTCCTGACTTTC. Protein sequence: CASVGQPSGANVLTF.

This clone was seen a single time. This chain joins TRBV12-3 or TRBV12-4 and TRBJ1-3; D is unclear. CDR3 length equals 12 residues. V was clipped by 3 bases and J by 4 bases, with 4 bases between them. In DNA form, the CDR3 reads TGTGCCAGCAGTTTTTCCGGAAACACCATATATTTT. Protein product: CASSFSGNTIYF.

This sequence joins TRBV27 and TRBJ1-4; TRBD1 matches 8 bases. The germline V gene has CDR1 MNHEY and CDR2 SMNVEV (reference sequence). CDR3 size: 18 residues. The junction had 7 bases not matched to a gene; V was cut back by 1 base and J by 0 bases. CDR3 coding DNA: TGTGCCAGCAGTTTATTGGGGACAGGTCTTCCAACTAATGAAAAACTGTTTTTT. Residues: CASSLLGTGLPTNEKLFF.

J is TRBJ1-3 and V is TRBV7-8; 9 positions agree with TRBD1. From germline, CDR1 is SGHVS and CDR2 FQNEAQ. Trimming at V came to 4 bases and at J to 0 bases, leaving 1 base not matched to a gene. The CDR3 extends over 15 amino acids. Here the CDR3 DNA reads TGTGCCAGCAGCTGGGGACAGGGCTCTGGAAACACCATATATTTT. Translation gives CASSWGQGSGNTIYF.

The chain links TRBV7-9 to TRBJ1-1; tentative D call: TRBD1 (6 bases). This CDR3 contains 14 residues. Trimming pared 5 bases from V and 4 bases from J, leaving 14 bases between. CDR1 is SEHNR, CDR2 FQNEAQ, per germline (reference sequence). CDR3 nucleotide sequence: TGTGCCAGCAGCCTCGAGGGGGGTATCACTGAAGCTTTCTTT. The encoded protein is CASSLEGGITEAFF. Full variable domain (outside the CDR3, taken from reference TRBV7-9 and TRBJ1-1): DTGVSQNPRHKITKRGQNVTFRCDPISEHNRLYWYRQTLGQGPEFLTYFQNEAQLEKSRLLSDRFSAERPKGSFSTLEIQRTEQGDSAMYLCASSLEGGITEAFFGQGTRLTVV.

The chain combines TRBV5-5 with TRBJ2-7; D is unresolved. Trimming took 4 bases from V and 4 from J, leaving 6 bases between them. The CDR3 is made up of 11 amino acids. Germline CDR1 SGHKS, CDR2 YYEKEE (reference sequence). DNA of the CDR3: TGTGCCAGCAGCCAAGGGTACGAGCAGTACTTC. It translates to CASSQGYEQYF.

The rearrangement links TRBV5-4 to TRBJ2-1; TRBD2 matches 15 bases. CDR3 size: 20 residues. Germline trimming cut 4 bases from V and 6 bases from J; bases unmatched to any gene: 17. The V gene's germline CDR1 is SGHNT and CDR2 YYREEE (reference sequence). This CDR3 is CASSPGGTSGGPVAANEQFF. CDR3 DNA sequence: TGTGCCAGCAGCCCGGGAGGGACTAGCGGGGGGCCGGTCGCCGCCAATGAGCAGTTCTTC.

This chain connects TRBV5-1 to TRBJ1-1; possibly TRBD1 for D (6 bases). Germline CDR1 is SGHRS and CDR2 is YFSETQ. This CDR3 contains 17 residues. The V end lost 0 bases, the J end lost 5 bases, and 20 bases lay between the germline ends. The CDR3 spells CASSLAGGPSTGTEAFF. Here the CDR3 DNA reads TGCGCCAGCAGCTTGGCCGGGGGCCCAAGCACGGGGACTGAAGCTTTCTTT.

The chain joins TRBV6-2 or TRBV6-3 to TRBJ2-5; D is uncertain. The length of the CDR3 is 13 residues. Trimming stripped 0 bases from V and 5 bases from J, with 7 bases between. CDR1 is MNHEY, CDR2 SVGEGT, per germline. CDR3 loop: CASSYSWWETQYF. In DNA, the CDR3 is TGTGCCAGCAGTTACTCCTGGTGGGAGACCCAGTACTTC.

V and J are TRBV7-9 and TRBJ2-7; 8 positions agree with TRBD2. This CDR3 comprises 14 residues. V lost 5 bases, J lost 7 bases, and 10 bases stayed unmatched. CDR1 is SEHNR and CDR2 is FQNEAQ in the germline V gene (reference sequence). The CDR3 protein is CASSPPSGRLEQYF. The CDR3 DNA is TGTGCCAGCAGCCCGCCTAGCGGGCGCCTGGAGCAGTACTTC.

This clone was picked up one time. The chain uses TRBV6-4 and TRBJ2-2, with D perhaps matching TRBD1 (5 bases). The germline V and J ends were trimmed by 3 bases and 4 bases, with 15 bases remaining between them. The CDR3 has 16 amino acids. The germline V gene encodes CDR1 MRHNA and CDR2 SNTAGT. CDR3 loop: CASSEQAYLSTGELFF. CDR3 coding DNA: TGTGCCAGCAGTGAACAGGCCTACCTTTCCACCGGGGAGCTGTTTTTT.

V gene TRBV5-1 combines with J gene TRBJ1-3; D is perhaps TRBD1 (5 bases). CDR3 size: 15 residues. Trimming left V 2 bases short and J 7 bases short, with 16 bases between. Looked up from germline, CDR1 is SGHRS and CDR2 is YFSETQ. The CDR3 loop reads CASSLGTVRGNTIYF. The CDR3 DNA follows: TGCGCCAGCAGCTTAGGGACCGTCCGTGGGAACACCATATATTTT. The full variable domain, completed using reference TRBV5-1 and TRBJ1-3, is KAGVTQTPRYLIKTRGQQVTLSCSPISGHRSVSWYQQTPGQGLQFLFEYFSETQRNKGNFPGRFSGRQFSNSRSEMNVSTLELGDSALYLCASSLGTVRGNTIYFGEGSWLTVV.

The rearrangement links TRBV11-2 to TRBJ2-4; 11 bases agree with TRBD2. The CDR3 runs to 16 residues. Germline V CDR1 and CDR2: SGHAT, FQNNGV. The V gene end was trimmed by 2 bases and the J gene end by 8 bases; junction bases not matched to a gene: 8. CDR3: CASSLQGSGGVDIQYF. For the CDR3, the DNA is TGTGCCAGCAGCTTACAGGGTAGCGGGGGGGTGGACATTCAGTACTTC.

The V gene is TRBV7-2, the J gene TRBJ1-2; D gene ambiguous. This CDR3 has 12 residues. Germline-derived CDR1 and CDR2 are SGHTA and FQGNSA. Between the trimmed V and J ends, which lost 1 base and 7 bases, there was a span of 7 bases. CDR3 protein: CASSLEVGGYTF. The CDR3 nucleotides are TGTGCCAGCAGCTTAGAGGTCGGTGGCTACACCTTC.